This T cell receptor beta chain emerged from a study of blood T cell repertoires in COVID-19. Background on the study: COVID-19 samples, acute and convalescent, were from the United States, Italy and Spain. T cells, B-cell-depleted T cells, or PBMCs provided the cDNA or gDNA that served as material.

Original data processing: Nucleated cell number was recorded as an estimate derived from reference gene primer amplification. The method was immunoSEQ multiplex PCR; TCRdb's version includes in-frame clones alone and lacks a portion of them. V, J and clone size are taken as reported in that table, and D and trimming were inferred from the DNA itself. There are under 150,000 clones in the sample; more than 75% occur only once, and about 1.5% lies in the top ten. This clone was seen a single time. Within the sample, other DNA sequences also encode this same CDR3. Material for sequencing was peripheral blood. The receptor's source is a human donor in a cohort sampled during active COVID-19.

The CDR3 bases are TGTGCCAGCAAAATCTCGCCGGGGGGGGCAGAGACCCAGTACTTC. It encodes CASKISPGGAETQYF. The rearrangement joins TRBV7-2 to TRBJ2-5; 8 bases are a match to TRBD2. Trimming removed 7 bases from V and 4 bases from J; junction bases left unmatched: 11. CDR1 is SGHTA and CDR2 is FQGNSA in the germline V gene. The CDR3 runs to 15 residues.